This T cell receptor beta chain was documented in a study of cytomegalovirus exposure and HLA in healthy donors. The study's findings and limits: Relative to equally common others, HLA-associated TCR beta chains showed greater clonal expansion in a later analysis. Fewer N-insertions (relative to the approximately 700-donor mean) were reportedly seen in an Asian-associated ancestry cluster in a later analysis. In terms of immune exposure information, only CMV serostatus was available. A prior analysis recorded that most TCR beta V segments were productive about 90% or about 30% of the time.

Amplification used 60 Vbeta primers and 13 Jbeta primers. The assay was immunoSEQ multiplex PCR, and TCRdb's table has in-frame clones only and misses some. The sample lists 100,000 to 150,000 clones; roughly 80% were seen once. The junction had 14 bases not matched to a gene; V was cut back by 6 bases and J by 4 bases. The germline V gene has CDR1 MDHEN and CDR2 SYDVKM. This CDR3 contains 17 residues. Turning to this clone: Its specificity is not known.

This clonotype originated in a man aged 25-40 years in good health and CMV-seropositive. The sequencing sample was made of PBMCs. The chain combines TRBV28 with TRBJ1-1; 10 nucleotides line up with TRBD1. The CDR3 spells CASSRRRDRGRGTEAFF. CDR3 sequence (DNA): TGTGCCAGCAGCCGTCGGAGGGACAGGGGACGAGGCACTGAAGCTTTCTTT.